The subject of this entry is one TCR beta chain. Its antigen is not known. The data derive from a study of T cells in Graves' hyperthyroidism and ophthalmopathy. Study-wide points: Among clonotypes expanded in thyroid above 0.001, most were also found in blood.

Researchers took RNA transcripts and amplified the TCR beta CDR3 regions from them. HTBI primers drove first-round RT-PCR of the TCR CDR3. TCRdb reprocessed the multiplex PCR reads via MiXCR and lists one record per CDR3 protein. The data contain 640,000 or so distinct CDR3 sequences, approximately 14% of them seen just once; the ten biggest clones take up 4.3%. Per germline, CDR1 SGHDT and CDR2 YYEEEE. The CDR3 sequence is 14 residues long. With 4 bases removed from V and 4 bases from J, the gap between germline ends came to 15 bases. This sequence joins TRBV5-6 and TRBJ2-7; D is uncertain. Sequences were obtained from blood. The source is a woman between 35 and 50 years old with Graves' ophthalmopathy. CDR3 region: CASSLNLGIYEQYF. The CDR3 DNA is TGTGCCAGCAGCCTAAACTTGGGGATATACGAGCAGTACTTC. Together with reference TRBV5-6 and TRBJ2-7, the CDR3 gives the full variable domain: DAGVTQSPTHLIKTRGQQVTLRCSPKSGHDTVSWYQQALGQGPQFIFQYYEEEERQRGNFPDRFSGHQFPNYSSELNVNALLLGDSALYLCASSLNLGIYEQYFGPGTRLTVT.